These 26 T cell receptor beta chains share one sample of origin, sequenced in a study of PD-L1 blockade in urothelial cancer. Using immunoSEQ multiplex PCR, the repertoire was profiled, and TCRdb retains in-frame clones only, with some absent. The profile shows roughly 63,000 clones, roughly four fifths of them singletons. Time point indicated: pretreatment peripheral blood. Material: PBMCs, obtained around atezolizumab (anti-PD-L1) treatment. Every receptor here comes from a man aged 65-85 years with urothelial cancer.

This sequence joins TRBV6-4 and TRBJ2-6; 12 bases map to TRBD1. CDR3 length: 19 amino acids. Unmatched junction bases numbered 3, after V lost 0 bases and J lost 0 bases. Germline V gene data show CDR1 as MRHNA and CDR2 as SNTAGT. CDR3 protein: CASSDSGTGGYSGANVLTF. CDR3 nucleotide sequence: TGTGCCAGCAGTGACTCCGGGACAGGGGGCTACTCTGGGGCCAACGTCCTGACTTTC.

This clone was seen only once. This chain connects TRBV6-1 to TRBJ1-1; 7 bases align to TRBD1. The CDR3 spans 14 residues. V shed 7 bases, J shed 8 bases, and the junction held 13 bases outside the gene matches. Germline values: CDR1 MNHNS, CDR2 SASEGT. CDR3 amino acids: CASTWTGPSAEAFF. In DNA form, the CDR3 reads TGTGCCAGCACTTGGACAGGACCCTCGGCCGAAGCTTTCTTT.

The rearrangement joins TRBV6-5 to TRBJ1-1; maybe TRBD1 (5 bases). Germline-derived CDR1 and CDR2 are MNHEY and SVGAGI. The CDR3 is 14 residues long. Trimming stripped 2 bases from V and 3 bases from J, with 10 bases between. CDR3 nucleotide sequence: TGTGCCAGCAGTTACGGGGCCTCGTACACTGAAGCTTTCTTT. Translated, it gives CASSYGASYTEAFF.

This chain joins TRBV5-1 and TRBJ2-3; TRBD1 agrees at 7 bases. The CDR3 loop spans 15 amino acids. Germline V gene sequence: CDR1 SGHRS, CDR2 YFSETQ. The junction had 3 bases not matched to a gene; V was cut back by 0 bases and J by 2 bases. CDR3 protein: CASSLGGGLTDTQYF. The CDR3 DNA sequence: TGCGCCAGCAGCTTGGGAGGGGGCCTCACAGATACGCAGTATTTT. Full variable domain (outside the CDR3, taken from reference TRBV5-1 and TRBJ2-3): KAGVTQTPRYLIKTRGQQVTLSCSPISGHRSVSWYQQTPGQGLQFLFEYFSETQRNKGNFPGRFSGRQFSNSRSEMNVSTLELGDSALYLCASSLGGGLTDTQYFGPGTRLTVL.

The chain is built from TRBV9 and TRBJ2-2; 11 bases are a match to TRBD2. The CDR3 consists of 19 residues. V was clipped by 0 bases and J by 4 bases; unmatched bases: 11. Germline V gene sequence: CDR1 SGDLS, CDR2 YYNGEE. Here the CDR3 reads CASSVGSTSGGRRTGELFF. The CDR3 DNA reads TGTGCCAGCAGCGTAGGATCAACTAGCGGGGGCCGACGCACCGGGGAGCTGTTTTTT.

The genes are TRBV10-3 and TRBJ2-2, with TRBD2 matching over 11 bases. The CDR3 sequence is 14 residues long. Looked up from germline, CDR1 is ENHRY and CDR2 is SYGVKD. V was clipped by 7 bases and J by 5 bases; unmatched bases: 3. CDR3 sequence: CAIKPSGGTGELFF. The CDR3 DNA sequence: TGTGCCATCAAGCCTAGCGGGGGGACCGGGGAGCTGTTTTTT.

The chain employs TRBV4-3 and TRBJ2-3; tentative D call: TRBD1 (5 bases). Germline lookup yields CDR1 LGHNA and CDR2 YSLEER. There are 14 residues in the CDR3. V was cut by 5 bases and J by 4 bases, with 13 bases left in between. For the CDR3, the DNA is TGCGCCAGCAGCTTGAAGGGGCCCCCAGATACGCAGTATTTT. Protein: CASSLKGPPDTQYF.

The CDR3 sequence: CASSLVDRGSSPLHF. CDR3 nucleotides: TGTGCCAGCAGCTTAGTCGACAGGGGAAGTTCACCCCTCCACTTT. This chain joins TRBV11-2 and TRBJ1-6; TRBD1 aligns across 8 bases. The CDR3 length is 15 residues. Looked up from germline, CDR1 is SGHAT and CDR2 is FQNNGV. V shed 1 base, J shed 9 bases, and the junction held 5 bases outside the gene matches.

The DNA of the CDR3 is TGTGCCAGCAGCTTAGATCAGGGGACTAGCGGGGTGCCAAGGGACGAGCAGTACTTC. The encoded protein is CASSLDQGTSGVPRDEQYF. The chain links TRBV7-7 to TRBJ2-7, with 13 bases aligning to TRBD2. Trimming took 1 base from V and 5 from J; bases not matched to a gene: 14. The CDR3 runs 19 residues. Germline V gene data show CDR1 as SSHAT and CDR2 as FNYEAQ (reference sequence). The variable domain in full, with the rest retrieved from reference TRBV7-7 and TRBJ2-7, is GAGVSQSPRYKVTKRGQDVTLRCDPISSHATLYWYQQALGQGPEFLTYFNYEAQPDKSGLPSDRFSAERPEGSISTLTIQRTEQRDSAMYRCASSLDQGTSGVPRDEQYFGPGTRLTVT.

V usage is TRBV6-1 and J usage is TRBJ1-2; no definite D call. Trimming removed 3 bases from V and 2 bases from J, with 4 bases in between. This CDR3 comprises 12 residues. Germline CDR1 is MNHNS and CDR2 is SASEGT. CDR3 nucleotides: TGTGCCAGCAGTGACGAGAACTATGGCTACACCTTC. It encodes CASSDENYGYTF.

This clone has only one observation. V and J are TRBV10-3 and TRBJ2-1, with 10 bases matching TRBD1. Germline CDR1 ENHRY, CDR2 SYGVKD. The CDR3 contains 14 residues. Trimming at V came to 3 bases and at J to 8 bases, leaving 4 bases not matched to a gene. The CDR3 coding sequence is TGTGCCATCAGTGACGGACAGGGGGACCATGAGCAGTTCTTC. As protein: CAISDGQGDHEQFF.

The genes are TRBV4-3 and TRBJ2-7; 8 bases are a match to TRBD2. The V and J ends lost 0 bases and 7 bases, in that order; junction bases with no gene match: 11. The CDR3 is 16 amino acids. Germline CDR1 LGHNA, CDR2 YSLEER. The CDR3 DNA reads as TGCGCCAGCAGCCAAGAGAGGAGCGGGGGCCCCGTGGAGCAGTACTTC. It translates to CASSQERSGGPVEQYF.

This clone showed up just a few times. The sample contains more than one DNA sequence encoding this CDR3. The J gene is TRBJ2-5, the V gene TRBV30; perhaps TRBD2 as D (6 bases). Per germline, CDR1 GTSNPN and CDR2 SVGIG (reference sequence). CDR3 length: 14 residues. V shed 0 bases and J shed 0 bases, with 8 bases lying between them. The CDR3 loop reads CAWSVGGYQETQYF. CDR3 in DNA: TGTGCCTGGAGTGTAGGAGGGTACCAAGAGACCCAGTACTTC.

A single count supports this clone. V and J are TRBV6-6 and TRBJ1-5; the D is unclear. The CDR3 consists of 12 residues. Trimming pared 6 bases from V and 4 bases from J, leaving 7 bases between. Germline CDR1 reads MNHNY; CDR2 reads SVGAGI (reference sequence). In DNA form, the CDR3 reads TGTGCCAGCAGGAGGGAGAATCAGCCCCAGCATTTT. This translates into CASRRENQPQHF.

The CDR3 DNA reads TGCGCCAGCAGCCAAGATTTGGCCCGACTAGCGGGAAGACCCAATGAGCAGTTCTTC. This translates into CASSQDLARLAGRPNEQFF. V usage is TRBV4-1 and J usage is TRBJ2-1; 11 positions match TRBD2. The CDR3 spans 19 residues. V lost 0 bases and J lost 6; bases outside the gene matches: 13. Germline loops: CDR1 MGHRA, CDR2 YSYEKL.

This clone was counted once. This sequence joins TRBV5-1 and TRBJ2-7; 7 bases line up with TRBD1. Germline CDR1 is SGHRS and CDR2 is YFSETQ. V was clipped by 4 bases and J by 2 bases; unmatched bases: 6. This CDR3 comprises 14 residues. The CDR3 loop is CASSPPRGTYEQYF. CDR3 sequence (DNA): TGCGCCAGCAGCCCCCCCAGGGGGACCTACGAGCAGTACTTC.

The chain employs TRBV2 and TRBJ2-1, with TRBD2 identical over 9 bases. Trimming removed 4 bases from V and 9 bases from J; junction bases left unmatched: 7. This CDR3 region has 14 residues. Germline V gene data show CDR1 as SNHLY and CDR2 as FYNNEI. CDR3 region: CASSGGGARSEQFF. CDR3 DNA sequence: TGTGCCAGCAGTGGCGGGGGGGCCAGGTCTGAGCAGTTCTTC.

The chain joins TRBV5-1 to TRBJ1-1, with TRBD1 matching 8 bases. The CDR3 totals 18 residues. Looked up from germline, CDR1 is SGHRS and CDR2 is YFSETQ. V trimming: 4 bases; J trimming: 1 base; junction bases outside the gene matches: 15. The CDR3 here is CASSPTGQGLNSNTEAFF. The CDR3, as DNA: TGCGCCAGCAGCCCGACCGGACAGGGCCTGAACTCGAACACTGAAGCTTTCTTT.

This clone is a singleton in its sample. The rearrangement joins TRBV1 to TRBJ1-5; the listed D gene, TRBD1, was not tested against the DNA. TRBV1 is a listed pseudogene. This CDR3 spans 14 amino acids. The CDR3 loop is CTSSQPGAGALQHF. The CDR3 bases are TGCACCAGCAGCCAACCCGGGGCAGGGGCTCTCCAGCATTTT.

This sequence joins TRBV2 and TRBJ2-1, with D perhaps matching TRBD1 (6 bases). Trimming removed 6 bases from V and 8 bases from J, with 17 bases in between. Germline CDR1 reads SNHLY; CDR2 reads FYNNEI. The CDR3 contains 14 residues. The CDR3 is CASRQWTAQYEQFF. In nucleotides, the CDR3 is TGTGCCAGCAGACAATGGACAGCACAGTATGAGCAGTTCTTC.

The J gene is TRBJ2-1, the V gene TRBV6-1; 9 bases fit TRBD1. Germline CDR1 is MNHNS and CDR2 is SASEGT. Trimming removed 5 bases from V and 4 bases from J; junction bases left unmatched: 6. The CDR3 extends over 15 amino acids. The CDR3 DNA follows: TGTGCCAGCAGTCAAACAGGGGGCCCTTACAATGAGCAGTTCTTC. This translates into CASSQTGGPYNEQFF.

V is TRBV12-5 and J is TRBJ1-5; D gene unclear. Trimming shortened V by 7 bases and J by 2 bases, and 21 bases separated the two germline ends. The CDR3 totals 17 residues. CDR1 and CDR2 from the germline V gene are LGHNT and FRNRAP. CDR3 in DNA: TGTGCTAGTGTCCCATACCCCGCCACCGGGGGCAATCAGCCCCAGCATTTT. It translates to CASVPYPATGGNQPQHF.

The rearrangement uses TRBV20-1 and TRBJ1-2; D remains unclear. This CDR3 comprises 11 residues. The V and J ends lost 1 base and 13 bases respectively, with 13 bases between them. The germline V gene encodes CDR1 DFQATT and CDR2 SNEGSKA (reference sequence). This CDR3 is CSARVREGVTF. CDR3 nucleotide sequence: TGCAGTGCTAGAGTCCGTGAGGGTGTCACCTTC.

The V call is TRBV19, the J call TRBJ2-3; D is ambiguous. Between the trimmed V and J ends, which lost 3 bases and 3 bases, there was a span of 7 bases. The CDR3 is 13 amino acids. The germline V gene has CDR1 LNHDA and CDR2 SQIVND (reference sequence). As DNA, the CDR3 is TGTGCCAGTAGTATCCCCAGAACAGATACGCAGTATTTT. It is translated as CASSIPRTDTQYF.

The rearrangement uses TRBV19 and TRBJ1-6; TRBD1 agrees at 12 bases. The CDR3 runs 18 residues. With 8 bases clipped from V and 9 bases from J, the junction kept 17 bases outside the gene matches. Germline assignment: CDR1 LNHDA and CDR2 SQIVND (reference sequence). In DNA form, the CDR3 reads TGTGCCAGTGGCAACCTCCGGGACAGGGGGCGTTTCGGTTCACCCCTCCACTTT. It encodes CASGNLRDRGRFGSPLHF.

The chain employs TRBV6-5 and TRBJ2-2; 12 bases agree with TRBD2. J was trimmed by 0 bases and V by 4 bases; bases with no gene match: 0. From germline, CDR1 is MNHEY and CDR2 SVGAGI. This CDR3 region has 16 residues. In DNA form, the CDR3 reads TGTGCCAGCAGTTGGACTAGCGGGACGAACACCGGGGAGCTGTTTTTT. Translation gives CASSWTSGTNTGELFF.